The sequence of this T cell receptor beta chain was determined in a study of blood T cell repertoires in COVID-19. This CDR3 contains 15 residues. Trimming left V 1 base short and J 4 bases short, with 11 bases between. Germline V gives CDR1 SEHNR, CDR2 FQNEAQ (reference sequence). Sequenced by immunoSEQ multiplex PCR; TCRdb stores in-frame clones only, minus some. The sample carries about 210,000 clones, approximately 90% recorded once. Source material: peripheral blood. This chain joins TRBV7-9 and TRBJ2-1, with a weak D call TRBD2 (5 bases). The TCR comes from a man aged 30-40 years with acute or convalescent COVID-19. CDR3 residues: CASSLGLARYNEQFF. CDR3 sequence (DNA): TGTGCCAGCAGCTTAGGTCTAGCCAGGTACAATGAGCAGTTCTTC.